This T cell receptor (beta chain) was found in a study of blood T cell repertoires in COVID-19. The overall study: From T cells, B-cell-depleted T cells, or PBMCs came the material, which was cDNA or gDNA.

Sequenced by immunoSEQ multiplex PCR; TCRdb stores in-frame clones only, minus some. Of 85,000 to 120,000 clones detected, around 87% appear once; the ten largest clones hold under 6.5%. The germline gives CDR1 SQVTM, CDR2 ANQGSEA. Trimming at V came to 6 bases and at J to 0 bases, leaving 7 bases not matched to a gene. This CDR3 is 14 amino acids long. The clonotype was recovered from a woman between 45 and 60 years old with COVID-19, enrolled during active disease. The sequenced sample consisted of peripheral blood. The V and J genes are TRBV29-1 and TRBJ1-1; 7 bases are shared with TRBD1. The CDR3, as DNA: TGCAGCGTCCGACAGGGAGATATGAACACTGAAGCTTTCTTT. It codes for CSVRQGDMNTEAFF.